This T cell receptor beta chain came from a study of PD-L1 blockade in urothelial cancer. To note about this clone: The target antigen is unknown.

This CDR3 has 17 amino acids. Germline V gene sequence: CDR1 SGHRS, CDR2 YFSETQ. Trimming at V came to 4 bases and at J to 0 bases, leaving 11 bases not matched to a gene. General observations from the study: Durable-benefit patients expanded tumor-associated blood clones more at 3 weeks.

Sequenced by immunoSEQ multiplex PCR; TCRdb stores in-frame clones only, minus some. Among 45,000 to 65,000 clones listed, approximately 87% were seen once. This chain joins TRBV5-1 and TRBJ2-5; 8 nucleotides agree with TRBD2. This TCR came from a man aged 40-49 years with urothelial cancer. This specimen consisted of PBMCs, obtained around atezolizumab (anti-PD-L1) treatment. CDR3: CASSRSLAGRDQETQYF. DNA for the CDR3: TGCGCCAGCAGCCGGAGTTTAGCGGGACGAGACCAAGAGACCCAGTACTTC. Supplemented by reference TRBV5-1 and TRBJ2-5, the full variable domain reads KAGVTQTPRYLIKTRGQQVTLSCSPISGHRSVSWYQQTPGQGLQFLFEYFSETQRNKGNFPGRFSGRQFSNSRSEMNVSTLELGDSALYLCASSRSLAGRDQETQYFGPGTRLLVL.